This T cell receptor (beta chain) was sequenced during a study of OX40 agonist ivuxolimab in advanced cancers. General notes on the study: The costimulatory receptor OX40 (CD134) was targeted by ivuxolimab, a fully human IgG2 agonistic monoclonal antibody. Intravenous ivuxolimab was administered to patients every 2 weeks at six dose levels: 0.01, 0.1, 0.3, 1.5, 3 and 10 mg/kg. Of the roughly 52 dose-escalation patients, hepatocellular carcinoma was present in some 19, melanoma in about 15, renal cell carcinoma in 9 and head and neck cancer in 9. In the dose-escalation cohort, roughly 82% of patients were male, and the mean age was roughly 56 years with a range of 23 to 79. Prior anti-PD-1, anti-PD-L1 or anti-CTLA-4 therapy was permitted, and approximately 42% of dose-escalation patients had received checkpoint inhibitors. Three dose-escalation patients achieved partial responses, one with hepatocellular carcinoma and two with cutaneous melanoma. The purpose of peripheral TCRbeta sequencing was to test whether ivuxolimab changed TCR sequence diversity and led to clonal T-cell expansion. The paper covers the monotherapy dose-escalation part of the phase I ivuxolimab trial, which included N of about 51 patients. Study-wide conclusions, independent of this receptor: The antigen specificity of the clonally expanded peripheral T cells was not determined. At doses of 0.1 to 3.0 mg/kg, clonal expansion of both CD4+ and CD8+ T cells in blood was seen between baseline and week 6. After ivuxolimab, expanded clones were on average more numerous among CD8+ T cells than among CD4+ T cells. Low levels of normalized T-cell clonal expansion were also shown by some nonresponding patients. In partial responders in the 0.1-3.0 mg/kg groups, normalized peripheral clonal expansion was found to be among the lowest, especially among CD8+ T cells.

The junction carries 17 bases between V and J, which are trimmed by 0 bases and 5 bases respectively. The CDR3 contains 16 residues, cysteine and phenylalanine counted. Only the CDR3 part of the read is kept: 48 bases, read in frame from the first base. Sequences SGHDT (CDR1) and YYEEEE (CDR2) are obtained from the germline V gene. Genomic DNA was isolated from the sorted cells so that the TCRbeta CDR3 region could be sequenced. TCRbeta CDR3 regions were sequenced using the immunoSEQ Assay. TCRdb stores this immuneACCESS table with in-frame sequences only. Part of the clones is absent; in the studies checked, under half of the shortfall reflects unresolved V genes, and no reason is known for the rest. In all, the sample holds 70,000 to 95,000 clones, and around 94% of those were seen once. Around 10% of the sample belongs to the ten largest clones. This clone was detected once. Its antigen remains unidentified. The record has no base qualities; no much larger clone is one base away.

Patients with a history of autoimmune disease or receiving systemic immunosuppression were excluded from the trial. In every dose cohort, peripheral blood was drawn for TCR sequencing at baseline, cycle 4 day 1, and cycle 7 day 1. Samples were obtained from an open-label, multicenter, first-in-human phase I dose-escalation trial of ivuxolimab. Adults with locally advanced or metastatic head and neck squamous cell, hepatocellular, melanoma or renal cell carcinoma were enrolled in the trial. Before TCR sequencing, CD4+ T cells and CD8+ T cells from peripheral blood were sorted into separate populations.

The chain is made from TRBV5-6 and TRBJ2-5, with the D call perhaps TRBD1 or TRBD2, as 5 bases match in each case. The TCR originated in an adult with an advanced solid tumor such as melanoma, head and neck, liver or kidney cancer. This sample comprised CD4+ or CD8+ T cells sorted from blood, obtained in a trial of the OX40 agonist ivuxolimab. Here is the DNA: TGTGCCAGCAGCTTGGTATCCGGGGCGGATTGGGAGACCCAGTACTTC. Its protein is CASSLVSGADWETQYF.